The 27 T cell receptor beta chains below come from one sample, sequenced in a study of vaccination and CD4 T cells after COVID-19. These receptors lack a known antigen. Treatment specified: roughly 11-day PBMC culture with coronavirus spike peptide pools or control peptides (ViraFEST assay). With the Oncomine TCR Beta short-read assay, DNA from cultured CD4+ T cells was sequenced. In TCRdb, the PCR reads were re-called with MiXCR into one record per CDR3 protein. Here the sample spans about 4,400 distinct CDR3 sequences, less than 25% being singletons. Input material: CD4+ T cells from blood, cultured in vitro. Receptor source: a human donor who had recovered from COVID-19.

V and J are TRBV3-1 and TRBJ1-1; possibly TRBD1 for D (5 bases). The CDR3 contains 15 residues. V was cut by 1 base and J by 5 bases, with 14 bases left in between. Germline-derived CDR1 and CDR2 are LGHDT and YNNKEL (reference sequence). The CDR3 loop is CASSQGGGPLTEAFF. CDR3 nucleotides: TGTGCCAGCAGCCAAGGGGGCGGCCCTTTGACTGAAGCTTTCTTT. The full variable domain, in which reference TRBV3-1 and TRBJ1-1 provide the parts outside the CDR3, is DTAVSQTPKYLVTQMGNDKSIKCEQNLGHDTMYWYKQDSKKFLKIMFSYNNKELIINETVPNRFSPKSPDKAHLNLHINSLELGDSAVYFCASSQGGGPLTEAFFGQGTRLTVV.

The V and J genes are TRBV5-1 and TRBJ2-7; D is possibly TRBD1 or TRBD2 (5 bases each). Looked up from germline, CDR1 is SGHRS and CDR2 is YFSETQ. Between the trimmed V and J ends, which lost 2 bases and 6 bases, there was a span of 9 bases. The CDR3 consists of 12 residues. The CDR3: CASSFGGPEQYF. CDR3 DNA: TGCGCCAGCAGCTTTGGGGGTCCCGAGCAGTACTTC.

Only a few counts were recorded for this clonotype. V and J are TRBV29-1 and TRBJ1-2; D uncertain. The CDR3 consists of 13 residues. The V and J ends lost 6 bases and 2 bases respectively, with 13 bases between them. CDR1 and CDR2 from the germline V gene are SQVTM and ANQGSEA. Here the CDR3 DNA reads TGCAGCGTCAACCAAGGTCAGAACTATGGCTACACCTTC. Translated: CSVNQGQNYGYTF.

In its sample, this clonotype was seen a few times. The chain uses TRBV12-3 or TRBV12-4 and TRBJ2-5; 13 positions agree with TRBD2. The ends lost 5 bases at V and 5 bases at J; junction bases unmatched: 8. The length of the CDR3 is 16 residues. The CDR3 sequence is CASSPGGLAGRETQYF. CDR3 bases: TGTGCCAGCAGTCCGGGGGGACTAGCGGGGAGGGAGACCCAGTACTTC.

This clonotype was seen only a few times. V and J are TRBV10-3 and TRBJ2-3; 10 bases fit TRBD1. V lost 7 bases, J lost 1 base, and 8 bases stayed unmatched. From germline, CDR1 is ENHRY and CDR2 SYGVKD. This CDR3 is built from 16 residues. The CDR3, as DNA: TGTGCCATCAATAGACAGGGGGCGAAGGGCACAGATACGCAGTATTTT. Its translation: CAINRQGAKGTDTQYF.

This clonotype came up a few times. CDR3 sequence reads: CASSYAGLAGGSNTGELFF. CDR3 in DNA: TGTGCCAGCAGTTACGCCGGACTAGCGGGGGGATCGAACACCGGGGAGCTGTTTTTT. This rearrangement joins TRBV6-5 to TRBJ2-2; 14 bases are shared with TRBD2. The CDR3 runs to 19 residues. V was clipped by 2 bases and J by 0 bases; unmatched bases: 5. Germline V gene data show CDR1 as MNHEY and CDR2 as SVGAGI.

By share of the sample, this clonotype is large (0.1 to 1%). V is TRBV19 and J is TRBJ1-3; D ambiguous. Germline-derived CDR1 and CDR2 are LNHDA and SQIVND (reference sequence). The CDR3 length is 13 residues. V gave up 11 bases and J gave up 5 bases, with 16 bases separating them. The CDR3 loop reads CALFSPGRNTIYF. Here the CDR3 DNA reads TGTGCCCTCTTTTCGCCTGGACGAAACACCATATATTTT.

V is TRBV4-2 and J is TRBJ2-7; D possibly corresponds to TRBD2 (6 bases). Germline CDR1 is LGHNA and CDR2 is YNFKEQ. The ends were cut back, 0 bases at V and 0 bases at J, with 9 bases in the middle. The CDR3 has 15 residues. CDR3 DNA sequence: TGTGCCAGCAGCCAAGATTTCGGGGGCTCCTACGAGCAGTACTTC. It specifies CASSQDFGGSYEQYF.

The chain links TRBV6-1 to TRBJ2-7; D is possibly TRBD2 (5 bases). Germline CDR1 is MNHNS and CDR2 is SASEGT. Trimming pared 5 bases from V and 5 bases from J, leaving 16 bases between. This CDR3 contains 14 residues. CDR3 bases: TGTGCCAGCAGTCCCGGGATAGCGTCACACGAGCAGTACTTC. It codes for CASSPGIASHEQYF.

This clonotype showed up just a few times. This chain joins TRBV18 and TRBJ2-5; D not certain. CDR1 is KGHSH and CDR2 is LQKENI in the germline V gene. Trimming removed 2 bases from V and 1 base from J, with 11 bases in between. The CDR3 consists of 15 residues. This CDR3 reads CASSPGTSFQETQYF. Here the CDR3 DNA reads TGTGCCAGCTCACCAGGCACAAGCTTCCAAGAGACCCAGTACTTC.

This clonotype was observed a few times. CDR3 residues: CASSIAGGVETQYF. The CDR3 nucleotides are TGTGCCAGTAGTATAGCGGGCGGGGTAGAGACCCAGTACTTC. This sequence joins TRBV19 and TRBJ2-5; D possibly corresponds to TRBD2 (6 bases). There are 14 residues in the CDR3. V gave up 1 base and J gave up 4 bases, with 10 bases separating them. From germline, CDR1 is LNHDA and CDR2 SQIVND (reference sequence). The full variable domain, rest sourced from reference TRBV19 and TRBJ2-5, is DGGITQSPKYLFRKEGQNVTLSCEQNLNHDAMYWYRQDPGQGLRLIYYSQIVNDFQKGDIAEGYSVSREKKESFPLTVTSAQKNPTAFYLCASSIAGGVETQYFGPGTRLLVL.

This clonotype was seen once. This chain uses TRBV5-4 with TRBJ2-7; D might be TRBD2 (5 bases). V lost 4 bases and J 2 bases, leaving 10 bases between the germline ends. The V gene's germline CDR1 is SGHNT and CDR2 YYREEE (reference sequence). The CDR3 is 13 residues long. CDR3 nucleotides: TGTGCCAGCAGCCCGGACTCTCCCTACGAGCAGTACTTC. It yields the protein CASSPDSPYEQYF.

The chain recombines TRBV12-5 with TRBJ1-1, with 7 bases fitting TRBD1. V gave up 6 bases and J gave up 3 bases; unmatched junction bases: 4. Germline CDR1 LGHNT, CDR2 FRNRAP. The CDR3 runs 13 residues. CDR3 sequence: CASGETGHTEAFF. The CDR3 nucleotides are TGTGCTAGTGGAGAGACAGGGCACACTGAAGCTTTCTTT.

In its sample, this clonotype was seen a few times. The chain is built from TRBV20-1 and TRBJ1-1; D is perhaps TRBD1 (5 bases). Germline V gene lookup returns CDR1 DFQATT and CDR2 SNEGSKA (reference sequence). Trimming stripped 6 bases from V and 0 bases from J, with 11 bases between. This CDR3 has 13 amino acids. The CDR3 here is CSATTVMNTEAFF. CDR3 nucleotides: TGCAGTGCCACGACAGTAATGAACACTGAAGCTTTCTTT.

This clonotype qualifies as medium-sized. The V gene is TRBV6-1, the J gene TRBJ2-2; TRBD1 might be the D (5 bases). CDR1 and CDR2 from the germline V gene are MNHNS and SASEGT. Trimming left V 6 bases short and J 4 bases short, with 15 bases between. This CDR3 spans 15 amino acids. The CDR3 reads CASSKGQGRTGELFF. CDR3 bases: TGTGCCAGCAGCAAAGGTCAGGGCCGCACCGGGGAGCTGTTTTTT.

This chain connects TRBV18 to TRBJ1-2; TRBD1 is a possible D gene (5 bases). V was pared by 3 bases and J by 1 base, with 9 bases between. Per germline, CDR1 KGHSH and CDR2 LQKENI. CDR3 length equals 14 residues. The CDR3: CASSPREFNYGYTF. The CDR3 bases are TGTGCCAGCTCACCCAGGGAATTTAACTATGGCTACACCTTC. Full variable domain (remainder filled in from reference TRBV18 and TRBJ1-2): NAGVMQNPRHLVRRRGQEARLRCSPMKGHSHVYWYRQLPEEGLKFMVYLQKENIIDESGMPKERFSAEFPKEGPSILRIQQVVRGDSAAYFCASSPREFNYGYTFGSGTRLTVV.

This chain uses TRBV12-1 with TRBJ2-7; the DNA was not used to check the table's D call, TRBD2. TRBV12-1 is tagged as a pseudogene. The CDR3 loop spans 15 amino acids. The CDR3: CAILDSFGPSYEQYF. CDR3 DNA: TGTGCCATCCTCGACTCATTCGGGCCCTCCTACGAGCAGTACTTC.

Relative to its sample, this clonotype is medium-sized. The V and J genes are TRBV7-2 and TRBJ1-2; unclear D gene. The germline V and J ends were trimmed by 4 bases and 8 bases, with 11 bases remaining between them. The CDR3 length is 12 residues. From germline, CDR1 is SGHTA and CDR2 FQGNSA. CDR3 in amino acids: CASSSSAGGYTF. The CDR3 coding sequence is TGTGCCAGCAGCTCCTCCGCCGGGGGCTACACCTTC.

This clonotype is medium-sized by share. This chain links TRBV12-3 or TRBV12-4 with TRBJ2-3; 7 positions match TRBD1. The V and J ends lost 5 bases and 2 bases, in that order; junction bases with no gene match: 4. This CDR3 has 14 amino acids. In DNA form, the CDR3 reads TGTGCCAGCAGTGAGGGACAGTCCACAGATACGCAGTATTTT. It specifies CASSEGQSTDTQYF.

By sample fraction, this clonotype is medium-sized. The chain is built from TRBV27 and TRBJ1-2, with D unclear. V was shortened by 2 bases and J by 6 bases, with 19 bases between the two germline ends. The CDR3 extends over 16 amino acids. The germline gives CDR1 MNHEY, CDR2 SMNVEV (reference sequence). The CDR3 region has the DNA TGTGCCAGCAGTTTACGAACCCCGACCGGGAGTCATGGCTACACCTTC. It specifies CASSLRTPTGSHGYTF.

Only a few counts were recorded for this clonotype. This chain joins TRBV29-1 and TRBJ1-2; TRBD1 is a possible D gene (6 bases). This CDR3 has 14 amino acids. The ends were cut back, 2 bases at V and 0 bases at J, with 10 bases in the middle. The germline gives CDR1 SQVTM, CDR2 ANQGSEA. The DNA for the CDR3 is TGCAGCGTTGAACCGGGACACCCTAACTATGGCTACACCTTC. This gives the protein CSVEPGHPNYGYTF.

This clonotype came up a few times. Mismatch with germline at one junction end may stem from a read error. V and J are TRBV10-2 and TRBJ1-2; D is unresolved. The germline CDR1 and CDR2 sequences are WSHSY and SAAADI. This CDR3 region has 10 residues. DNA of the CDR3: TGCGCCAGCAGTGAGGACCGGGATCCATTC. It translates to CASSEDRDPF.

This clonotype has a handful of counts. CDR3 sequence reads: CSATGPSGGAGTDTQYF. For the CDR3, the DNA is TGCAGTGCTACCGGCCCTAGCGGGGGGGCGGGGACAGATACGCAGTATTTT. This rearrangement joins TRBV20-1 to TRBJ2-3; 12 bases fit TRBD2. Germline V CDR1 and CDR2: DFQATT, SNEGSKA (reference sequence). V was clipped by 4 bases and J by 3 bases; unmatched bases: 11. This CDR3 has 17 residues.

The J gene is TRBJ2-2, the V gene TRBV5-1; no clear D gene. The V end was cut by 4 bases, the J end by 7 bases, with 8 bases between. Germline V gene data show CDR1 as SGHRS and CDR2 as YFSETQ. The CDR3 has 12 residues. The CDR3 nucleotides are TGCGCCAGCAGCCTGGAGATCGGGGAGCTGTTTTTT. It is translated as CASSLEIGELFF. The variable domain in full, with the rest retrieved from reference TRBV5-1 and TRBJ2-2, is KAGVTQTPRYLIKTRGQQVTLSCSPISGHRSVSWYQQTPGQGLQFLFEYFSETQRNKGNFPGRFSGRQFSNSRSEMNVSTLELGDSALYLCASSLEIGELFFGEGSRLTVL.

This clonotype was found a few times. The J gene is TRBJ2-2, the V gene TRBV5-4, with a tentative D call TRBD2 (6 bases). This CDR3 has 15 residues. The ends were cut back, 6 bases at V and 2 bases at J, with 14 bases in the middle. Per germline, CDR1 SGHNT and CDR2 YYREEE (reference sequence). This CDR3 is CASTLSGYNTGELFF. The CDR3 DNA is TGTGCCAGCACCCTGAGCGGGTACAACACCGGGGAGCTGTTTTTT.

This sequence joins TRBV7-9 and TRBJ1-4; 8 nucleotides match TRBD1. Germline V CDR1 and CDR2: SEHNR, FQNEAQ (reference sequence). V shed 5 bases and J 8 bases; nucleotides not matched to a gene: 10. This CDR3 has 15 residues. CDR3 in amino acids: CASSPDRGRGEKLFF. Written as DNA, the CDR3 is TGTGCCAGCAGCCCAGACAGGGGCCGGGGAGAAAAACTGTTTTTT.

V is TRBV5-4 and J is TRBJ2-1, with D perhaps matching TRBD1 or TRBD2 (5 bases each). The CDR3 is made up of 16 amino acids. Trimming stripped 0 bases from V and 0 bases from J, with 10 bases between. Germline loops: CDR1 SGHNT, CDR2 YYREEE (reference sequence). As DNA, the CDR3 is TGTGCCAGCAGCTTGGGGGGGTCGAGCTCCTACAATGAGCAGTTCTTC. This gives the protein CASSLGGSSSYNEQFF.